This TCR beta chain was identified in a study of blood T cell repertoires in COVID-19. Study details: Sample material is recorded as cDNA or gDNA derived from T cells, B-cell-depleted T cells, or PBMCs.

This CDR3 has 14 residues. CDR1 and CDR2 from the germline V gene are SEHNR and FQNEAQ (reference sequence). The trim removed 6 bases at V and 5 bases at J, leaving 9 bases unmatched. This clone was detected once. Method: immunoSEQ multiplex PCR; TCRdb's copy keeps in-frame clones and lacks some. Of fewer than 300,000 clones in the sample, roughly 93% were seen once. This study enrolled people aged roughly 18 to 89 from under 25 US geographic areas. Sequenced sample: PBMCs or T cells enriched from blood (not recorded which). The genes are TRBV7-9 and TRBJ1-2; 7 bases agree with TRBD1. This clonotype was sampled from a woman in her thirties or forties with acute COVID-19. This CDR3 is CASRPRTGSYGYTF. DNA of the CDR3: TGTGCCAGCAGACCGAGGACAGGTTCTTATGGCTACACCTTC.